This paragraph reports one T cell receptor beta chain. This sample was included in a study of blood T cell repertoires in COVID-19. Looking at the study overall: T cells, B-cell-depleted T cells, or PBMCs provided the cDNA or gDNA that served as material.

The CDR3 has 16 residues. Germline CDR1 reads SGHTA; CDR2 reads FQGTGA. Losses at the gene ends were 5 bases for V and 0 bases for J; bases not matched to a gene: 3. Measured with immunoSEQ multiplex PCR; TCRdb has only the in-frame clones, and not every one. The table includes about 200,000 clones, about 85% detected once. This sequence joins TRBV7-3 and TRBJ2-2; 10 bases are a match to TRBD2. The sequencing sample was made of peripheral blood. The receptor was isolated from a woman aged 80 or over with acute or convalescent COVID-19. The CDR3 here is CASSELAGTNTGELFF. CDR3 coding DNA: TGTGCCAGCAGCGAACTAGCGGGGACGAACACCGGGGAGCTGTTTTTT.